The T cell receptor (beta chain) described here comes from a study of T cell repertoires in cytomegalovirus infection. This clonotype was picked up a small number of times. TCRdb re-called the reads with MiXCR, one entry per CDR3 protein. The sample has under 200,000 distinct CDR3 sequences, roughly 9.8% seen once. The CDR3 extends over 17 amino acids. The V gene end was trimmed by 3 bases and the J gene end by 3 bases; junction bases not matched to a gene: 4. Germline lookup yields CDR1 LNHDA and CDR2 SQIVND (reference sequence). The sequencing input was PBMCs. The rearrangement joins TRBV19 to TRBJ2-2, with 13 bases aligning to TRBD2. The TCR was taken from a human donor in good health (CMV status not recorded). Some clones in this sample may be carry-over from other donors' samples. CDR3 residues: CASSITSGGAYTGELFF. CDR3 coding DNA: TGTGCCAGTAGTATTACTAGCGGGGGGGCCTACACCGGGGAGCTGTTTTTT.